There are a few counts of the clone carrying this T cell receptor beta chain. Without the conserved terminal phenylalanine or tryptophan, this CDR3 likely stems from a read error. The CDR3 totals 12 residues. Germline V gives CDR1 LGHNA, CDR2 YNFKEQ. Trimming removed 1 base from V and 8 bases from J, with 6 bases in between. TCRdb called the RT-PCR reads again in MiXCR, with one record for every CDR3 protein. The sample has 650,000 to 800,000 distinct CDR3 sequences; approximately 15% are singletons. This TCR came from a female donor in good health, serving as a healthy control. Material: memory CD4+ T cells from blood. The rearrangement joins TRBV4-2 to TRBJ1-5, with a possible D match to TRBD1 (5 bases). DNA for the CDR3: TGTGCCAGCAGCCAAGTGGGGGAGCCCCAGCATCTT. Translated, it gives CASSQVGEPQHL.